This TCR beta chain was found in a study of shared clonotypes between healthy human individuals. General study results and limits: Sequencing depth was expected to influence donor clonotype sharing.

Using immunoSEQ multiplex PCR, the repertoire was profiled, and TCRdb retains in-frame clones only, with some absent. Of fewer than 1 million clones listed, approximately 97% were seen once; the top ten hold over 0.2%. Germline values: CDR1 KGHSH, CDR2 LQKENI. The V end lost 3 bases, the J end lost 8 bases, and 16 bases lay between the germline ends. CDR3 length: 15 amino acids. As defined, naive CD8 cells were CD45RO-negative and positively selected for CCR7, with terminally differentiated effector memory CD45RA+ cells excluded. Nashville, Tennessee was home to all donors, each a Caucasian adult. With respect to this clone: The target antigen is unknown.

The receptor comes from a man aged 30 to 45 in good health. The chain recombines TRBV18 with TRBJ1-4; D gene uncertain. The material sequenced was naive CD8+ T cells sorted from blood. CDR3 coding DNA: TGTGCCAGCTCACCTTCTATCGGGGATCCAGAAAAACTGTTTTTT. Protein product: CASSPSIGDPEKLFF.